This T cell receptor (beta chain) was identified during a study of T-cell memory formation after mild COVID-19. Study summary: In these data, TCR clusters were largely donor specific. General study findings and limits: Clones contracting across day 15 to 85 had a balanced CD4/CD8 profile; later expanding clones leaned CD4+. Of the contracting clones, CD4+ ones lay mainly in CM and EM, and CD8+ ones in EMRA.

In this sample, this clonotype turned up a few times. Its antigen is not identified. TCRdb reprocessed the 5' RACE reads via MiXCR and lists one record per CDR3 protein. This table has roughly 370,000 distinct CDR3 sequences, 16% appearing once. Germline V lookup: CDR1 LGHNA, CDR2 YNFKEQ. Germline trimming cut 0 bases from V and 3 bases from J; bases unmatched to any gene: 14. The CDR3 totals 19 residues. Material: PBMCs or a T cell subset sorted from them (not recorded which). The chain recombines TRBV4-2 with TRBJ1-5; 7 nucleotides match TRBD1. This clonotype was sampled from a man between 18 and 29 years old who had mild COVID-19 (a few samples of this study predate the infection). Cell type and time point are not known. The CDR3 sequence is CASSQDSGWQGGLNQPQHF. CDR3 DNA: TGTGCCAGCAGCCAAGATTCGGGATGGCAGGGGGGACTCAATCAGCCCCAGCATTTT.